The clone carrying this TCR beta chain was seen at least ten times. These data come from a study of T cells in Graves' hyperthyroidism and ophthalmopathy. The V gene end was trimmed by 3 bases and the J gene end by 8 bases; junction bases not matched to a gene: 7. The CDR3 runs 15 residues. CDR1 and CDR2 from the germline V gene are MDHEN and SYDVKM. Template material for amplifying TCR beta CDR3 regions consisted of RNA transcripts. Carried out on the TCR CDR3, a first-round RT-PCR used the HTBI primer set. MiXCR, run by TCRdb on the multiplex PCR reads, gives a single entry per CDR3 protein. The sample shows roughly 740,000 distinct CDR3 sequences, about 15% of them seen only once.

The source of this sequence is a man aged 18-30 years with Graves' hyperthyroidism. The genes are TRBV28 and TRBJ2-1; TRBD2 agrees at 10 bases. The sequenced sample was blood. Here the CDR3 DNA reads TGTGCCAGCAGTTTTGCGACTAGCGGGCGCGATGAGCAGTTCTTC. Translated, it gives CASSFATSGRDEQFF.